A single sample is the source of the 19 T cell receptor beta chains below, sequenced in a study of memory CD4+ T cells and cytomegalovirus serostatus. The sort gate was single viable CD3+CD4+CD8-CD45RO+ cells for memory CD4+ T cells. Only in-frame clones appear in the TCRdb table, and some are missing; sequencing was by immunoSEQ multiplex PCR. The sample gives tens of thousands of clones, around 80% of which show up once; around 1% is in the top ten. The sequenced material came from memory CD4+ T cells from blood. These receptors originate from an adult in good health and CMV-seronegative.

The rearrangement uses TRBV15 and TRBJ1-2; D remains ambiguous. CDR3 length equals 15 residues. Germline CDR1 and CDR2: LNHNV and YYDKDF (reference sequence). V was cut by 0 bases and J by 3 bases, with 11 bases left in between. CDR3 nucleotides: TGTGCCACCAGCAGAGAACCAACATGGGACTATGGCTACACCTTC. This codes for CATSREPTWDYGYTF.

The chain has TRBV7-8 and TRBJ2-5; no clear D gene. Trimming took 1 base from V and 2 from J, leaving 8 bases between them. CDR1 is SGHVS, CDR2 FQNEAQ, per germline. This CDR3 spans 14 amino acids. The CDR3 DNA reads TGTGCCAGCAGCTTAGTAACGGATCAAGAGACCCAGTACTTC. It specifies CASSLVTDQETQYF.

V usage is TRBV14 and J usage is TRBJ2-1; no firm D call. The CDR3 has 12 residues. CDR1 is SGHDN and CDR2 is FVKESK in the germline V gene. V gave up 1 base and J gave up 7 bases, with 5 bases separating them. DNA of the CDR3: TGTGCCAGCAGCCAAGTGAATAATGAGCAGTTCTTC. Protein: CASSQVNNEQFF.

The J gene is TRBJ2-7, the V gene TRBV11-2; 16 bases map to TRBD2. CDR3 length: 19 amino acids. The germline gives CDR1 SGHAT, CDR2 FQNNGV. J gave up 0 bases and V 7 bases, and 12 bases lay outside the gene matches. For the CDR3, the DNA is TGTGCCAGCAACCCGATCGCGGGACTAGCGGGAGGGCCCTCCTACGAGCAGTACTTC. The encoded protein is CASNPIAGLAGGPSYEQYF.

The V gene is TRBV10-3, the J gene TRBJ1-3; tentatively, D is TRBD1 (6 bases). Germline assignment: CDR1 ENHRY and CDR2 SYGVKD. The CDR3 loop spans 15 amino acids. V lost 6 bases, J lost 2 bases, and 14 bases lay in between. The CDR3 region is CAIRPGGGTGNTIYF. In nucleotides, the CDR3 is TGTGCCATCAGGCCGGGAGGGGGAACTGGAAACACCATATATTTT.

This clone was detected only a few times. The rearrangement joins TRBV6-1 to TRBJ1-1; D gene unclear. Trimming cost V 7 bases and J 0 bases, with 9 bases left between them. The CDR3 sequence is 13 residues long. In germline, CDR1 is MNHNS, CDR2 SASEGT. This CDR3 is CASKWTMNTEAFF. The CDR3 DNA follows: TGTGCCAGCAAGTGGACTATGAACACTGAAGCTTTCTTT.

The genes are TRBV7-3 and TRBJ2-1; 9 positions agree with TRBD2. Per germline, CDR1 SGHTA and CDR2 FQGTGA. The CDR3 consists of 16 residues. Unmatched junction bases numbered 5, after V lost 5 bases and J lost 0 bases. The CDR3 bases are TGTGCCAGCAGCACCGGACTAGCGCCCTCCTACAATGAGCAGTTCTTC. It codes for CASSTGLAPSYNEQFF.

This chain's CDR3 is CASSSTGVEAFF. In DNA, the CDR3 is TGCGCCAGCAGCTCGACAGGGGTTGAAGCTTTCTTT. The chain combines TRBV5-1 with TRBJ1-1, with 8 nucleotides matching TRBD1. The CDR3 is made up of 12 amino acids. The ends lost 3 bases at V and 7 bases at J; junction bases unmatched: 2. Germline-derived CDR1 and CDR2 are SGHRS and YFSETQ.

The chain joins TRBV15 to TRBJ2-7; D possibly corresponds to TRBD1 (5 bases). Trimming pared 2 bases from V and 0 bases from J, leaving 14 bases between. Germline CDR1 reads LNHNV; CDR2 reads YYDKDF (reference sequence). CDR3 length: 16 amino acids. The CDR3 region is CATSRTKQALSYEQYF. For the CDR3, the DNA is TGTGCCACCAGCAGAACCAAACAGGCACTCTCCTACGAGCAGTACTTC.

This clone was recorded once. The J gene is TRBJ2-3, the V gene TRBV19; tentatively, D is TRBD1 (5 bases). Per the germline V gene, CDR1 is LNHDA and CDR2 is SQIVND (reference sequence). With 6 bases removed from V and 5 bases from J, the gap between germline ends came to 9 bases. The CDR3 runs to 12 residues. This CDR3 is CASRGTGDTQYF. The CDR3 coding sequence is TGTGCCAGTAGGGGTACAGGAGATACGCAGTATTTT.

The chain has TRBV5-6 and TRBJ2-7; D remains unclear. The V end lost 3 bases, the J end lost 3 bases, and 16 bases lay between the germline ends. This CDR3 has 15 amino acids. Germline CDR1 reads SGHDT; CDR2 reads YYEEEE. The CDR3 loop is CASSYDRLTNYEQYF. The CDR3 DNA is TGTGCCAGCAGCTACGATCGGTTGACAAACTACGAGCAGTACTTC. The full variable domain, rest sourced from reference TRBV5-6 and TRBJ2-7, is DAGVTQSPTHLIKTRGQQVTLRCSPKSGHDTVSWYQQALGQGPQFIFQYYEEEERQRGNFPDRFSGHQFPNYSSELNVNALLLGDSALYLCASSYDRLTNYEQYFGPGTRLTVT.

This clone occurred a few times. The chain combines TRBV5-1 with TRBJ2-5, with TRBD2 matching over 11 bases. V dropped 4 bases and J dropped 1; count of bases not matched to a gene: 6. Germline V gene lookup returns CDR1 SGHRS and CDR2 YFSETQ. The CDR3 runs to 16 residues. The CDR3 DNA reads as TGCGCCAGCAGCCCAATAGCGGGAGGGCTCCAAGAGACCCAGTACTTC. Its protein product is CASSPIAGGLQETQYF.

The CDR3 protein is CASSPGTGVHEQYF. CDR3 DNA: TGTGCCAGCAGCCCTGGGACAGGGGTACACGAGCAGTACTTC. This chain connects TRBV9 to TRBJ2-7; TRBD1 matches at 10 bases. J lost 5 bases, V lost 4 bases, and 6 bases had no gene match. The CDR3 runs to 14 residues. The V gene's germline CDR1 is SGDLS and CDR2 YYNGEE.

This sequence joins TRBV11-2 and TRBJ1-5; tentatively, D is TRBD1 (5 bases). V shed 1 base and J shed 4 bases, with 8 bases lying between them. Germline CDR1 and CDR2: SGHAT and FQNNGV. CDR3 length equals 14 residues. The CDR3 DNA reads TGTGCCAGCAGCTTAGCAGGGTTTAATCAGCCCCAGCATTTT. Translated, it gives CASSLAGFNQPQHF.

This chain joins TRBV7-6 and TRBJ2-7, with 9 nucleotides matching TRBD1. With 4 bases clipped from V and 5 bases from J, the junction kept 3 bases outside the gene matches. Germline values: CDR1 SGHVS, CDR2 FNYEAQ. The CDR3 is 13 residues long. CDR3 in DNA: TGTGCCAGCAGCTCTACAGGGGGCAACGAGCAGTACTTC. Protein: CASSSTGGNEQYF.

The V gene is TRBV2, the J gene TRBJ2-5, with TRBD2 as a possible D gene (5 bases). Germline CDR1 SNHLY, CDR2 FYNNEI. The CDR3 extends over 16 amino acids. V was clipped by 3 bases and J by 2 bases, with 16 bases between them. The CDR3 DNA sequence: TGTGCCAGCAGTGACGGGATCCCGACTGGTCAAGAGACCCAGTACTTC. Protein product: CASSDGIPTGQETQYF.

This chain links TRBV11-2 with TRBJ1-5, with 8 bases fitting TRBD1. Germline V CDR1 and CDR2: SGHAT, FQNNGV. The ends lost 5 bases at V and 1 base at J; junction bases unmatched: 4. This CDR3 contains 15 residues. CDR3 region: CASSPTGGSNQPQHF. The CDR3 DNA reads TGTGCCAGCAGCCCCACAGGGGGAAGCAATCAGCCCCAGCATTTT. Looking up the rest from reference TRBV11-2 and TRBJ1-5 gives the full variable domain: EAGVAQSPRYKIIEKRQSVAFWCNPISGHATLYWYQQILGQGPKLLIQFQNNGVVDDSQLPKDRFSAERLKGVDSTLKIQPAKLEDSAVYLCASSPTGGSNQPQHFGDGTRLSIL.

This chain joins TRBV2 and TRBJ2-4; D remains ambiguous. V was cut by 7 bases and J by 0 bases, with 19 bases left in between. The germline CDR1 and CDR2 sequences are SNHLY and FYNNEI. This CDR3 spans 17 amino acids. The DNA of the CDR3 is TGTGCCAGCACTCAGGCTGAGCGCTCACTAGCCAAAAACATTCAGTACTTC. It yields the protein CASTQAERSLAKNIQYF.

This chain links TRBV6-5 with TRBJ2-6; a possible D gene is TRBD1 (6 bases). The V end lost 2 bases, the J end lost 12 bases, and 17 bases lay between the germline ends. Germline assignment: CDR1 MNHEY and CDR2 SVGAGI. This CDR3 comprises 15 residues. CDR3 nucleotide sequence: TGTGCCAGCAGTTACGTCCGGGACACTCGGTTCGTCCTGACTTTC. It specifies CASSYVRDTRFVLTF.